The present T cell receptor (beta chain) was sequenced within a study of read filtering for tumor transcriptome and immune sequencing. Overall study: RNA-seq yielded only roughly 75 to 1,300 TCR reads, IR-seq about 4.05 to 11 million.

This clonotype was counted at least ten times. Its antigen is still unknown. At the time of active disease, bone marrow was collected from every patient. Trimming removed 6 bases at V and 4 bases at J, with 13 bases between. This CDR3 is built from 14 residues. The germline V gene encodes CDR1 MGHRA and CDR2 YSYEKL. Study-level findings and limits: Dropping single-read clonotypes raised IR-seq and RNA-seq shared-clonotype correlation. In IR-seq, single-read clonotypes were 70% to 85% of clonotypes but approximately 3.2% of reads.

This library used roughly 400 ng RNA and molecular barcoded adaptors spanning alpha/delta and beta/gamma chains. TCRdb re-derived calls from the reads in MiXCR, one entry per CDR3 protein. The table lists some 22,000 distinct CDR3 sequences, 12% to 15% of them singletons. This TCR was recovered from a donor aged 40 or over with multiple myeloma. Material for sequencing was a population of CD138-negative cells sorted from bone marrow. This chain links TRBV4-1 with TRBJ2-1; D might be TRBD1 or TRBD2, each matching 5 bases. CDR3 loop: CASSHPRGYNEQFF. CDR3 coding DNA: TGCGCCAGCAGTCATCCGAGGGGTTACAATGAGCAGTTCTTC.